These 20 T cell receptor beta chains share one sample of origin, sequenced in a study of cytomegalovirus exposure and HLA in healthy donors. Primers for the PCR totalled 60 Vbeta and 13 Jbeta. Profiling relied on immunoSEQ multiplex PCR, and the TCRdb table lists in-frame clones only, not all of them. This sample carries about 120,000 clones, around 81% of them seen once, and the ten largest clones take about 1.2%. The sample was PBMCs. The receptors originated from a female donor in good health and CMV-seronegative.

This rearrangement joins TRBV18 to TRBJ2-7; D unclear. The CDR3 consists of 13 residues. V was trimmed by 2 bases and J by 7 bases, leaving 12 bases between them. CDR1 KGHSH and CDR2 LQKENI come from the germline V gene. The CDR3: CASSPSSAGEQYF. CDR3 coding DNA: TGTGCCAGCTCACCATCCAGTGCCGGGGAGCAGTACTTC.

The V and J genes are TRBV10-3 and TRBJ2-1; TRBD2 agrees at 14 bases. The CDR3 length is 17 residues. Germline CDR1 reads ENHRY; CDR2 reads SYGVKD. J was trimmed by 7 bases and V by 4 bases; bases with no gene match: 9. CDR3 region: CAISGRTSGRPWNEQFF. CDR3 nucleotides: TGTGCCATCAGTGGTAGGACTAGCGGGAGGCCCTGGAATGAGCAGTTCTTC.

This clone appeared a single time. The gene calls are TRBV27 and TRBJ2-1, with D unclear. Germline lookup yields CDR1 MNHEY and CDR2 SMNVEV (reference sequence). Trimming removed 4 bases from V and 1 base from J, with 5 bases in between. This CDR3 spans 13 amino acids. CDR3 bases: TGTGCCAGCAGTTCGTCTTCCTACAATGAGCAGTTCTTC. Protein sequence: CASSSSSYNEQFF.

The chain is built from TRBV7-9 and TRBJ2-5; D ambiguous. The DNA end is a closer match to TRBJ2-7, so the J assignment may be wrong. Germline CDR1 is SEHNR and CDR2 is FQNEAQ (reference sequence). The CDR3 contains 14 residues. For the CDR3, the DNA is TGTGCCAGCAGCTTAGAAGGCCCGCAGCGCGAGCAGTACTTC. It encodes CASSLEGPQREQYF.

This clone was counted only a few times. The rearrangement links TRBV5-1 to TRBJ1-4; D not certain. The V gene lost 4 bases and the J gene lost 3 bases, with 7 bases spanning the gap. Germline values: CDR1 SGHRS, CDR2 YFSETQ. This CDR3 is 13 amino acids long. The CDR3 nucleotides are TGCGCCAGCAGCCTACTGCCTAATGAAAAACTGTTTTTT. Amino acid sequence: CASSLLPNEKLFF.

The V call is TRBV11-2, the J call TRBJ1-1; no clear D. The length of the CDR3 is 16 residues. Trimming stripped 2 bases from V and 1 base from J, with 14 bases between. The germline V gene encodes CDR1 SGHAT and CDR2 FQNNGV. The CDR3 spells CASSLKVSGSNTEAFF. The DNA of the CDR3 is TGTGCCAGCAGCTTAAAGGTCTCAGGATCGAACACTGAAGCTTTCTTT.

This clone was seen a few times. V usage is TRBV7-3 and J usage is TRBJ2-3, with D possibly being TRBD1 (6 bases). CDR1 is SGHTA, CDR2 FQGTGA, per germline. Deletions cut 5 bases from V and 2 bases from J, with 17 bases between. The CDR3 contains 16 residues. CDR3: CASSPQGPVSTDTQYF. CDR3 DNA: TGTGCCAGCAGCCCTCAGGGGCCAGTCTCCACAGATACGCAGTATTTT.

About this clone itself: The junction differs from germline at one of its ends, possibly a read error. The V gene is TRBV28, the J gene TRBJ1-3; 8 bases agree with TRBD1. CDR1 MDHEN and CDR2 SYDVKM come from the germline V gene. CDR3 length: 14 amino acids. CDR3 nucleotide sequence: TGTGCCAGCAGGACAGGGGTCTCTGGAAACGCCATATATTTT. Its protein product is CASRTGVSGNAIYF.

CDR3 sequence: CASMGGNTDTQYF. The DNA of the CDR3 is TGTGCCAGTATGGGGGGGAACACAGATACGCAGTATTTT. The chain couples TRBV19 to TRBJ2-3; 7 bases line up with TRBD2. The CDR3 sequence is 13 residues long. Germline V gene lookup returns CDR1 LNHDA and CDR2 SQIVND (reference sequence). With V trimmed by 7 bases and J by 2 bases, 3 bases remained unmatched.

The chain links TRBV19 to TRBJ1-6; 8 nucleotides agree with TRBD1. Germline V lookup: CDR1 LNHDA, CDR2 SQIVND (reference sequence). V shed 7 bases and J 8 bases; nucleotides not matched to a gene: 7. This CDR3 contains 14 residues. The CDR3 loop is CASKPRGPHSPLHF. The CDR3 coding sequence is TGTGCCAGTAAACCCAGGGGGCCTCATTCACCCCTCCACTTT.

As regards this clone: An end of the junction differs from the germline gene, which may be a read error. The chain couples TRBV9 to TRBJ2-2; 12 positions match TRBD1. CDR1 is SGDLS and CDR2 is YYNGEE in the germline V gene. The CDR3 totals 17 residues. The CDR3 nucleotides read TGTGTCAGCAGCGTCCACGGGACAGGGGGCAACACCGGGGAGCTGTTTTTT. It translates to CVSSVHGTGGNTGELFF.

This clone was recorded once. This rearrangement joins TRBV28 to TRBJ2-3; 8 bases map to TRBD2. Losses at the gene ends were 5 bases for V and 8 bases for J; bases not matched to a gene: 9. This CDR3 contains 14 residues. The V gene's germline CDR1 is MDHEN and CDR2 SYDVKM. CDR3 sequence reads: CASSTGTSRRTQYF. The CDR3 DNA is TGTGCCAGCAGTACGGGGACTAGTCGGCGTACGCAGTATTTT.

The sample holds one count of this clone. This chain uses TRBV28 with TRBJ2-5; tentative D call: TRBD2 (5 bases). V shed 3 bases and J shed 3 bases, with 8 bases lying between them. There are 13 residues in the CDR3. Germline loops: CDR1 MDHEN, CDR2 SYDVKM. The CDR3 here is CASSFGLEETQYF. As DNA, the CDR3 is TGTGCCAGCAGTTTTGGACTTGAAGAGACCCAGTACTTC.

The V gene is TRBV2, the J gene TRBJ2-1; no clear D gene. V lost 8 bases and J lost 0, with 14 bases in between. Germline loops: CDR1 SNHLY, CDR2 FYNNEI. The CDR3 has 15 amino acids. CDR3 region: CASQREAFSYNEQFF. For the CDR3, the DNA is TGTGCCAGCCAGAGAGAGGCCTTCTCCTACAATGAGCAGTTCTTC.

The CDR3: CASSVRDTGNTIYF. CDR3 sequence (DNA): TGTGCCAGCAGCGTCCGGGACACTGGAAACACCATATATTTT. The gene calls are TRBV9 and TRBJ1-3; TRBD1 might be the D (6 bases). The CDR3 has 14 amino acids. The V gene lost 2 bases and the J gene lost 2 bases, with 8 bases spanning the gap. Germline V gene lookup returns CDR1 SGDLS and CDR2 YYNGEE. Full variable domain (outside the CDR3, taken from reference TRBV9 and TRBJ1-3): DSGVTQTPKHLITATGQRVTLRCSPRSGDLSVYWYQQSLDQGLQFLIQYYNGEERAKGNILERFSAQQFPDLHSELNLSSLELGDSALYFCASSVRDTGNTIYFGEGSWLTVV.

The V and J genes are TRBV28 and TRBJ1-2; a weak D match, TRBD1 (5 bases). This CDR3 comprises 16 residues. With 8 bases removed from V and 4 bases from J, the gap between germline ends came to 23 bases. Per the germline V gene, CDR1 is MDHEN and CDR2 is SYDVKM. This chain's CDR3 is CASGNGGWGLSYGYTF. The DNA for the CDR3 is TGTGCCAGCGGAAACGGGGGTTGGGGCCTTAGCTATGGCTACACCTTC.

This clone was seen a handful of times. Other DNA variants within this sample encode the same CDR3. The J gene is TRBJ2-7, the V gene TRBV5-1; TRBD1 matches 7 bases. The junction had 4 bases not matched to a gene; V was cut back by 4 bases and J by 3 bases. The CDR3 runs 13 residues. Germline V gives CDR1 SGHRS, CDR2 YFSETQ. In nucleotides, the CDR3 is TGCGCCAGCAGCGGGGACAGTCTCTACGAGCAGTACTTC. Its translation: CASSGDSLYEQYF.

This clone was recorded a few times. This chain links TRBV7-6 with TRBJ2-2; D not certain. CDR3 size: 16 residues. Germline V CDR1 and CDR2: SGHVS, FNYEAQ. V gave up 4 bases and J gave up 0 bases, with 12 bases separating them. DNA of the CDR3: TGTGCCAGCAGCTCCATCGGGTCCCCGAACACCGGGGAGCTGTTTTTT. It codes for CASSSIGSPNTGELFF.

The chain has TRBV30 and TRBJ2-1; possible D gene TRBD2, 8 bases. Germline CDR1 GTSNPN, CDR2 SVGIG (reference sequence). The ends were cut back, 3 bases at V and 1 base at J, with 16 bases in the middle. CDR3 length: 16 residues. The CDR3 DNA is TGTGCCTGGAGAGGGGGCGGGAGGCTGTCCTACAATGAGCAGTTCTTC. Translating gives CAWRGGGRLSYNEQFF.

The rearrangement joins TRBV10-2 to TRBJ1-4; D may be TRBD1 (6 bases). CDR3 size: 14 residues. Germline CDR1 WSHSY, CDR2 SAAADI. Trimming removed 6 bases at V and 8 bases at J, with 16 bases between. CDR3 loop: CASSSTGIGEKLFF. The CDR3 DNA is TGCGCCAGCAGCTCTACAGGGATAGGAGAAAAACTGTTTTTT.